This TCR beta chain appears in the sequencing data of a study of shared clonotypes between healthy human individuals (dated by TCRdb to the early 2020s). Some background on the complete study: The cohort comprised a couple of women and a few men aged 18 to 49 years. For each donor, CD4 naive and CD4 memory were each given three plates, CD8 naive was given two plates, and CD8 memory was given one plate. The study deeply sequenced blood TCR repertoires of five healthy adults to estimate repertoire size and the extent of clonotype sharing between individuals. To increase sequencing depth and limit assay-specific biases, different laboratories used diverse techniques to prepare libraries and sequence TCR repertoires. Each donor's leukapheresis produced roughly between about 0.8 and 8.9 billion PBMCs.

The full study reports these points: Larger estimated clonotype richness was generally found for naive subsets than for memory subsets. Sampling was restricted to blood, and TCR repertoires in tissue are likely to differ from TCR repertoires in blood. When several donors were compared, the shared fraction of clonotypes was about 5.5% for naive CD4, over 3% for naive CD8, more than 2% for memory CD4, and 0.3% to 0.5% for memory CD8. Because the study included a small number of donors, the genetic and exposure-history diversity represented was limited. Pairwise subsampling led to the expectation that sequencing depth would affect the degree of clonotype sharing among donors. Incomplete sequencing was indicated by rarefaction of sorted-subset datasets, despite the large sequencing depth. Higher generation probabilities were observed for clonotypes shared by all four sorted-subset donors than for non-shared clonotypes.

The germline V gene encodes CDR1 GTSNPN and CDR2 SVGIG (reference sequence). V and J lose 2 bases and 4 bases, and a span of 9 bases separates them. The CDR3, cysteine through phenylalanine, is 13 amino acids long. Only CDR3 DNA is held: 39 bases, read in frame from base 1. Using the deep immunoSEQ assay, multiplex PCR amplified TCR CDR3 regions from genomic DNA. Extracted genomic DNA from each cell subset was distributed evenly across all wells of several immunoSEQ 96-well plates, and each plate was treated as a replicate. For sorted subsets, around 200 ng genomic DNA, equal to 30,000 to 35,000 T cell genomes, was loaded into each replicate PCR. The purified libraries were quantified using a Qubit 3.0 fluorometer, sized with a Bioanalyzer 2100, and then quantified again using the KAPA Library Quantification kit. Every immunoSEQ 96-well plate was sequenced on a dedicated single-read 150-cycle Illumina NextSeq 550 flow cell. As for how the authors treated the data: Because the immunoSEQ output held only junctional sequences and lacked quality scores, the filtering could not match the filtering applied to full-length reads. To assign V/J genes and CDR3, sequences were annotated using PyIR, a Python wrapper for IgBLAST v1.9, with IMGT germline references. Reads were filtered out if the reads had weak V/J assignments (E-value above 1e-6), no CDR3, stop codons, out-of-frame junctions, or ambiguous translated residues. V3J clonotypes were defined as sequences sharing an identical inferred V gene, J gene, and CDR3 amino acid sequence. Percentage overlap between repertoires was calculated by dividing the number of shared unique clonotypes by the size of the smaller repertoire. Three approaches were used to assess repertoire richness: RTK rarefaction, the Chao1 estimator, and Recon v2.1 estimates of unobserved clonotypes. OLGA was used to compute generation probabilities for all TCRbeta clonotypes that the gDNA method yielded from a few donors. TCRdb retrieved this table from immuneACCESS and kept in-frame rearrangements only. Not all clones are present; in checked studies, unresolved V genes account for under half, and no reason is known for the remainder. D and trimming were read from the DNA, whereas the V and J calls and clone size are those reported in that table. Across this sample there are approximately 500,000 clones, with less than 96% seen only once. Together, the top ten hold 0.06% of the sample.

The donors were healthy, HIV-negative adults who had no recently reported acute infections or vaccinations. Only Caucasian adults living in Nashville, Tennessee, USA were represented among the donors. Magnetic negative selection was used to enrich CD4+ T cells, after which naive cells were positively selected on CD45RA and the negative fraction became the memory subset. After blood collection by leukapheresis, PBMCs were isolated using Ficoll-Histopaque density gradient centrifugation and then cryopreserved in the vapor phase of liquid nitrogen. Purity and quantity of every magnetically sorted T cell population were checked by analytical flow cytometry. Genomic DNA was isolated from every sorted fraction and measured by UV absorbance on a Nanodrop 2000c. Remarks on this clone: What antigen it recognizes has not been identified. Per-nucleotide qualities are absent, and no much larger clonotype sits a single base away.

The sequenced sample was naive CD4+ T cells sorted from blood. The cell subset or site label corresponds to: CD45RA+ positively selected. This receptor was identified in a woman under 40 in good health. In this chain, TRBV30 is recombined with TRBJ1-5; the D gene lacks a confident call. The nucleotides read TGTGCCTGGAGTTCCCCTGAGAATCAGCCCCAGCATTTT. This codes for CAWSSPENQPQHF.